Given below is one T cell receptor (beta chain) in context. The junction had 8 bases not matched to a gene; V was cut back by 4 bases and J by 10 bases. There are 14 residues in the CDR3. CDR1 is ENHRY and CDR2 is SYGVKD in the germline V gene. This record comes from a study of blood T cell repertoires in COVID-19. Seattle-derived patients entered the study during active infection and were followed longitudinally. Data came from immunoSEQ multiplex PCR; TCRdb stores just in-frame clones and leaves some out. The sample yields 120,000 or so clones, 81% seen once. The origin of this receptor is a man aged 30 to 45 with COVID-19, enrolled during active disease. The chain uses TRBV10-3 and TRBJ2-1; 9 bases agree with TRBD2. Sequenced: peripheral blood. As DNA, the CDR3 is TGTGCCATCAGTGCGCGGGAGGGCGGTCGCGAGCAGTTCTTC. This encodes CAISAREGGREQFF.